One sample yielded the 9 T cell receptor beta chains listed below, sequenced in a study of cytomegalovirus exposure and HLA in healthy donors. A multiplex PCR was run with 60 Vbeta primers and 13 Jbeta primers. The protocol was immunoSEQ multiplex PCR, while the TCRdb copy is restricted to in-frame clones and leaves out a portion. The data hold approximately 150,000 clones, with 75% observed a single time. Sequenced sample: PBMCs. The source of these receptors is a female donor in good health and CMV-seronegative.

The chain employs TRBV5-4 and TRBJ2-5; D is possibly TRBD1 (6 bases). The last part of the DNA fits TRBJ2-7 better; the J call may be wrong. Germline assignment: CDR1 SGHNT and CDR2 YYREEE (reference sequence). The CDR3 is 15 amino acids. As DNA, the CDR3 is TGTGCCAGCAGTTTTTCTAGGGACAACTCCTACGAGCAGTACTTC. Translating it yields CASSFSRDNSYEQYF.

The chain combines TRBV23-1 with TRBJ1-5; no clear D. TRBV23-1 has ORF status, its function being uncertain. The V end lost 0 bases, the J end lost 0 bases, and 12 bases lay between the germline ends. CDR3 length: 17 amino acids. The CDR3 DNA sequence: TGCGCCAGCAGTCAATCGAACGGAGAATCTAGCAATCAGCCCCAGCATTTT. Protein: CASSQSNGESSNQPQHF.

The rearrangement links TRBV6-6 to TRBJ1-2, with a weak D call TRBD1 (6 bases). V was pared by 0 bases and J by 6 bases, with 8 bases between. This CDR3 comprises 13 residues. In germline, CDR1 is MNHNY, CDR2 SVGAGI (reference sequence). The CDR3 DNA sequence: TGTGCCAGCAGTTACTCAAGACAGGATGGCTACACCTTC. This encodes CASSYSRQDGYTF.

This chain links TRBV11-2 with TRBJ1-2; 8 bases agree with TRBD1. The V gene's germline CDR1 is SGHAT and CDR2 FQNNGV. The CDR3 consists of 15 residues. Germline trimming cut 2 bases from V and 1 base from J; bases unmatched to any gene: 3. CDR3 nucleotide sequence: TGTGCCAGCAGCTTACAGACAGGGGTTAACTATGGCTACACCTTC. It specifies CASSLQTGVNYGYTF.

About this clone itself: The same CDR3 also results from other DNA sequences found in this sample. This sequence joins TRBV6-5 and TRBJ1-3; D gene unclear. Deletions cut 8 bases from V and 0 bases from J, with 5 bases between. The CDR3 has 12 residues. In germline, CDR1 is MNHEY, CDR2 SVGAGI. In DNA form, the CDR3 reads TGTGCCAGCCTGAGCTCTGGAAACACCATATATTTT. It specifies CASLSSGNTIYF.

This clone appeared a few times. V and J are TRBV25-1 and TRBJ1-1, with a possible D match to TRBD1 (6 bases). The CDR3 loop spans 15 amino acids. V lost 1 base to trimming and J lost 3 bases, with 12 bases between them. Germline-derived CDR1 and CDR2 are MGHDK and SYGVNS. The CDR3 spells CASSELQGWDTEAFF. CDR3 DNA sequence: TGTGCCAGCAGTGAATTGCAGGGGTGGGACACTGAAGCTTTCTTT. Full variable domain (missing parts from reference TRBV25-1 and TRBJ1-1): EADIYQTPRYLVIGTGKKITLECSQTMGHDKMYWYQQDPGMELHLIHYSYGVNSTEKGDLSSESTVSRIRTEHFPLTLESARPSHTSQYLCASSELQGWDTEAFFGQGTRLTVV.

The V call is TRBV25-1, the J call TRBJ2-7; D is uncertain. CDR3 size: 12 residues. CDR1 and CDR2 from the germline V gene are MGHDK and SYGVNS. Trimming shortened V by 3 bases and J by 3 bases, and 6 bases separated the two germline ends. CDR3 DNA: TGTGCCAGCAGTGATCTCGGCTACGAGCAGTACTTC. Amino acid sequence: CASSDLGYEQYF.

The V call is TRBV9, the J call TRBJ2-3; D gene ambiguous. CDR3 length: 13 residues. CDR1 is SGDLS and CDR2 is YYNGEE in the germline V gene. Trimming removed 4 bases from V and 6 bases from J, with 12 bases in between. The chain's CDR3 is CASSSRAGDTQYF. Written as DNA, the CDR3 is TGTGCCAGCAGCTCACGAGCCGGGGATACGCAGTATTTT.

V gene TRBV7-3 combines with J gene TRBJ1-6; weak D call: TRBD1 (5 bases). Germline loops: CDR1 SGHTA, CDR2 FQGTGA. The CDR3 spans 15 residues. Trimming left V 2 bases short and J 6 bases short, with 11 bases between. The DNA for the CDR3 is TGTGCCAGCAGCTTAGGGGCAGGGCCTAATTCACCCCTCCACTTT. It translates to CASSLGAGPNSPLHF.